This TCR beta chain was profiled in a study of T cells in localized non-small cell lung cancer. Assay used: immunoSEQ multiplex PCR; TCRdb lists only in-frame clones, some missing. The sample contains about 12,000 clones, around 84% of which appear only once. The CDR3 covers 16 residues. V shed 5 bases and J shed 5 bases, with 21 bases lying between them. CDR1 and CDR2 (germline): MNHEY, SMNVEV (reference sequence). This receptor was taken from a male donor at least 60 years old with stage III lung adenocarcinoma. Sequencing was performed on peripheral blood, taken before any cancer treatment. The chain combines TRBV27 with TRBJ1-1; D is unresolved. This CDR3 is CASSPAGRAIRTEAFF. CDR3 sequence (DNA): TGTGCCAGCAGTCCTGCCGGGAGGGCTATTCGAACTGAAGCTTTCTTT.